The subject of this entry is one TCR beta chain. The antigen is undetermined. The record originates from a study of shared clonotypes between healthy human individuals. Whole-study results and caveats: Sampling included only blood; tissue repertoires likely differ.

The data were produced by immunoSEQ multiplex PCR, yet TCRdb's version contains in-frame clones alone and is incomplete. The table has 2 million or so clones, 85% to 95% seen once. The sequence was collected from a man between 18 and 35 years old in good health. Sequenced material: naive CD4+ T cells sorted from blood. The subset is: CD45RA+ positively selected.

DNA of the CDR3: TGTGCCAGCAGCCTAACTACCGGGACAGTGTTCCGCGAGCAGTACTTC. Residues: CASSLTTGTVFREQYF. V is TRBV27 and J is TRBJ2-7; TRBD1 aligns across 7 bases. Germline CDR1 reads MNHEY; CDR2 reads SMNVEV (reference sequence). After removal of 6 bases from V and 6 bases from J, the junction contained 17 bases not matched to a gene. The CDR3 runs 16 residues.